The 6 T cell receptor beta chains presented below share a single source sample, sequenced in a study of shared clonotypes between healthy human individuals. Profiling relied on immunoSEQ multiplex PCR, and the TCRdb table lists in-frame clones only, not all of them. The data contain over a million clones, roughly 74% of them singletons. The material sequenced was memory CD4+ T cells from PBMCs. Subset defined: CD45RA-negative fraction. Every receptor here comes from a man aged 18 to 35 in good health. Some clones in this sample may be carry-over from other donors' samples.

The chain combines TRBV30 with TRBJ2-7; maybe TRBD1 (6 bases). The length of the CDR3 is 12 residues. Germline V gene data show CDR1 as GTSNPN and CDR2 as SVGIG (reference sequence). V lost 3 bases and J 3 bases, leaving 9 bases between the germline ends. CDR3 coding DNA: TGTGCCTGGAGCGGACAGAGCTACGAGCAGTACTTC. It is translated as CAWSGQSYEQYF.

The chain joins TRBV7-9 to TRBJ2-3, with D uncertain. The CDR3 is 14 residues long. Between the trimmed V and J ends, which lost 5 bases and 4 bases, there was a span of 13 bases. The germline V gene encodes CDR1 SEHNR and CDR2 FQNEAQ (reference sequence). This CDR3 reads CASSPRRSSDTQYF. The CDR3 nucleotides read TGTGCCAGCAGCCCCCGGCGGTCGTCAGATACGCAGTATTTT.

The genes are TRBV11-2 and TRBJ2-7; the D is unclear. Germline CDR1 reads SGHAT; CDR2 reads FQNNGV. This CDR3 spans 16 amino acids. V was cut by 1 base and J by 9 bases, with 22 bases left in between. CDR3 bases: TGTGCCAGCAGCTTAGTGTCGGGCAGCAGCATAGAAGGGCAGTACTTC. Residues: CASSLVSGSSIEGQYF.

This chain links TRBV5-4 with TRBJ2-5, with D possibly matching TRBD1 (5 bases). With 2 bases removed from V and 4 bases from J, the gap between germline ends came to 9 bases. In germline, CDR1 is SGHNT, CDR2 YYREEE (reference sequence). The length of the CDR3 is 13 residues. The CDR3 loop is CASSLGASETQYF. In nucleotides, the CDR3 is TGTGCCAGCAGCTTAGGGGCCTCAGAGACCCAGTACTTC.

This clone has more than one count but fewer than ten. The chain's CDR3 is CAWATTGGYGYTF. The CDR3 DNA follows: TGTGCCTGGGCTACTACTGGTGGCTATGGCTACACCTTC. The rearrangement uses TRBV30 and TRBJ1-2, with D unclear. Trimming stripped 5 bases from V and 4 bases from J, with 14 bases between. The germline V gene has CDR1 GTSNPN and CDR2 SVGIG (reference sequence). CDR3 size: 13 residues.

The chain has TRBV30 and TRBJ2-2; D remains unclear. Trimming removed 3 bases from V and 4 bases from J, with 3 bases in between. This CDR3 comprises 11 residues. Germline V gives CDR1 GTSNPN, CDR2 SVGIG (reference sequence). The CDR3 region has the DNA TGTGCCTGGAGGATCACCGGGGAGCTGTTTTTT. Protein sequence: CAWRITGELFF.